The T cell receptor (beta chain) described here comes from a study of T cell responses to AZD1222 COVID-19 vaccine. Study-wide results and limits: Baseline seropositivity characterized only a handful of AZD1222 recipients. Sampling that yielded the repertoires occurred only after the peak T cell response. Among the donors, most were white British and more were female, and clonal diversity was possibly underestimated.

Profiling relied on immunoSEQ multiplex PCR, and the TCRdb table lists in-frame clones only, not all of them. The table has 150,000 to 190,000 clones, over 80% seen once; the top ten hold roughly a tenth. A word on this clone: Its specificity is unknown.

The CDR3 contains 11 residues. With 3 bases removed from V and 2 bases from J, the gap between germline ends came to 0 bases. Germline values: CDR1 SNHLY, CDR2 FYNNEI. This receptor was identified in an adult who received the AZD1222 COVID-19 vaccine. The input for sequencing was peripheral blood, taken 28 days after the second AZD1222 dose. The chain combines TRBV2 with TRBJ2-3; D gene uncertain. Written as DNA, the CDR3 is TGTGCCAGCAGTGACACAGATACGCAGTATTTT. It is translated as CASSDTDTQYF.